A single sample is the source of the 3 T cell receptor beta chains below, sequenced in a study of cytomegalovirus exposure and HLA in healthy donors. The PCR employed 60 Vbeta primers together with 13 Jbeta primers. TCRdb's table, derived via immunoSEQ multiplex PCR, lists solely in-frame clones and lacks some. The repertoire includes 90,000 to 150,000 clones, more than 80% of them detected once, and about 1.8% sits in the top ten. The material sequenced was PBMCs. The receptor source for this set is a man in his forties in good health and CMV-seronegative.

This clone was detected only a few times. The V call is TRBV15, the J call TRBJ1-1; TRBD1 matches at 8 bases. J lost 8 bases, V lost 2 bases, and 10 bases had no gene match. The CDR3 consists of 15 residues. Germline V lookup: CDR1 LNHNV, CDR2 YYDKDF (reference sequence). DNA of the CDR3: TGTGCCACCAGCAGATCCGGGACAGGAGCTATCGAAGCTTTCTTT. As protein: CATSRSGTGAIEAFF.

The chain employs TRBV5-5 and TRBJ2-3; TRBD2 is a possible D gene (6 bases). Trimming removed 0 bases at V and 1 base at J, with 6 bases between. Germline V lookup: CDR1 SGHKS, CDR2 YYEKEE (reference sequence). The CDR3 length is 14 residues. The CDR3 coding sequence is TGTGCCAGCAGCTTGGGGGGGGGCACAGATACGCAGTATTTT. It codes for CASSLGGGTDTQYF.

This chain's CDR3 is CASSQSRGNGTGRNQPQHF. DNA for the CDR3: TGCGCCAGCAGTCAATCTCGGGGAAATGGGACAGGGCGCAATCAGCCCCAGCATTTT. The chain joins TRBV23-1 to TRBJ1-5; TRBD1 matches 9 bases. TRBV23-1 carries the ORF label, with uncertain function. With V trimmed by 0 bases and J by 2 bases, 11 bases remained unmatched. The CDR3 is 19 residues long.